Below, 11 T cell receptor beta chains from the same sample are listed, as sequenced in a study of T cell responses to AZD1222 COVID-19 vaccine. Only in-frame clones appear in the TCRdb table, and some are missing; sequencing was by immunoSEQ multiplex PCR. The data hold more than 110,000 clones, with about 90% observed a single time. The source was peripheral blood, collected 28 days after the second AZD1222 dose. These receptors all come from an adult who received the AZD1222 COVID-19 vaccine.

In this sample, this clone turned up once. The rearrangement uses TRBV19 and TRBJ2-7; D may correspond to TRBD1 or TRBD2 (6 bases each). V was clipped by 3 bases and J by 6 bases, with 15 bases between them. CDR3 length equals 14 residues. Per the germline V gene, CDR1 is LNHDA and CDR2 is SQIVND (reference sequence). The CDR3 sequence is CASSMGGLELEQYF. DNA for the CDR3: TGTGCCAGTAGTATGGGGGGCTTAGAACTCGAGCAGTACTTC.

This chain joins TRBV5-1 and TRBJ2-2, with 7 bases aligning to TRBD1. Trimming cost V 4 bases and J 4 bases; bases outside gene matches: 7. Germline loops: CDR1 SGHRS, CDR2 YFSETQ. This CDR3 is 15 amino acids long. The CDR3 is CASSRGPGSTGELFF. The CDR3 DNA is TGCGCCAGCAGCAGGGGGCCGGGAAGCACCGGGGAGCTGTTTTTT.

The V call is TRBV10-3, the J call TRBJ2-7; D is possibly TRBD1 or TRBD2 (5 bases each). Trimming removed 7 bases at V and 2 bases at J, with 15 bases between. This CDR3 region has 14 residues. CDR1 is ENHRY and CDR2 is SYGVKD in the germline V gene. CDR3 amino acids: CAITSSGAAYEQYF. CDR3 nucleotides: TGTGCCATCACTAGTTCCGGGGCTGCCTACGAGCAGTACTTC.

The V gene is TRBV11-2, the J gene TRBJ1-3; 8 nucleotides line up with TRBD1. V dropped 7 bases and J dropped 3; count of bases not matched to a gene: 2. Germline CDR1 reads SGHAT; CDR2 reads FQNNGV. This CDR3 contains 13 residues. In DNA form, the CDR3 reads TGTGCCAGCACCACAGGGGGTGGAAACACCATATATTTT. Translated, it gives CASTTGGGNTIYF.

The chain couples TRBV6-2 or TRBV6-3 to TRBJ1-2, with D possibly TRBD1 on 6 matching bases. V was shortened by 0 bases and J by 7 bases, with 18 bases between the two germline ends. This CDR3 region has 16 residues. Germline V gene data show CDR1 as MNHEY and CDR2 as SVGEGT. CDR3 protein: CASSYSTRGMGAGYTF. In DNA form, the CDR3 reads TGTGCCAGCAGTTACTCGACCCGTGGCATGGGGGCTGGCTACACCTTC.

The chain has TRBV24-1 and TRBJ2-3; maybe TRBD1 (6 bases). Germline lookup yields CDR1 KGHDR and CDR2 SFDVKD. The CDR3 sequence is 13 residues long. V shed 3 bases and J shed 5 bases, with 8 bases lying between them. This CDR3 is CATSDVGGDTQYF. The CDR3 DNA sequence: TGTGCCACCAGTGATGTAGGGGGAGATACGCAGTATTTT.

This rearrangement joins TRBV3-1 (or the pseudogene TRBV3-2) to TRBJ1-1, with D perhaps TRBD1 (5 bases). Germline loops: CDR1 LGHDT, CDR2 YNNKEL (reference sequence). The V gene lost 4 bases and the J gene lost 8 bases, with 14 bases spanning the gap. The CDR3 is made up of 13 amino acids. The CDR3 loop reads CASSPEGQREAFF. The CDR3 bases are TGTGCCAGCAGCCCCGAGGGGCAGCGAGAAGCTTTCTTT.

The chain has TRBV5-1 and TRBJ2-5; D possibly corresponds to TRBD1 (6 bases). The CDR3 sequence is 13 residues long. From germline, CDR1 is SGHRS and CDR2 YFSETQ. The V gene lost 3 bases and the J gene lost 7 bases, with 13 bases spanning the gap. CDR3 sequence: CASSSTGSGTQYF. Written as DNA, the CDR3 is TGCGCCAGCAGCTCTACAGGGTCGGGGACCCAGTACTTC.

V gene TRBV7-2 combines with J gene TRBJ1-5; TRBD1 agrees at 7 bases. This CDR3 has 16 amino acids. The germline V gene encodes CDR1 SGHTA and CDR2 FQGNSA. V trimming: 5 bases; J trimming: 4 bases; junction bases outside the gene matches: 11. The CDR3 here is CASSERAGGWNQPQHF. CDR3 DNA: TGTGCCAGCAGCGAAAGGGCAGGGGGTTGGAATCAGCCCCAGCATTTT.

The chain uses TRBV25-1 and TRBJ2-7; TRBD2 is a possible D gene (5 bases). In germline, CDR1 is MGHDK, CDR2 SYGVNS. V was clipped by 6 bases and J by 3 bases, with 21 bases between them. The CDR3 is 16 residues long. The chain's CDR3 is CASRDTRGPLFYEQYF. The CDR3 DNA reads TGTGCCAGCAGAGATACCCGAGGGCCCCTATTCTACGAGCAGTACTTC.

The table lists this clone with a count of one. The gene calls are TRBV9 and TRBJ2-3, with 8 bases identical to TRBD2. This CDR3 is 15 amino acids long. Germline V gives CDR1 SGDLS, CDR2 YYNGEE. With V trimmed by 0 bases and J by 6 bases, 6 bases remained unmatched. This CDR3 is CASSVATGGRDTQYF. The CDR3 coding sequence is TGTGCCAGCAGCGTAGCTACGGGCGGGAGGGATACGCAGTATTTT.